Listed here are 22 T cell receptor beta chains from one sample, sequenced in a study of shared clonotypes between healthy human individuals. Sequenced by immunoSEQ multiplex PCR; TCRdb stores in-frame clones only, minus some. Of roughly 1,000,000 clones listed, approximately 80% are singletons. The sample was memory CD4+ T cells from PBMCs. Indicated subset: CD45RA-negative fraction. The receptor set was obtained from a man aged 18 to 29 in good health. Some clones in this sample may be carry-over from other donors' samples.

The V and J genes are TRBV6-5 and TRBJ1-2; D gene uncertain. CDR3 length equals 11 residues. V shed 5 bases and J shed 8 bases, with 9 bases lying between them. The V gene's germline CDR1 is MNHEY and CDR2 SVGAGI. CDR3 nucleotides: TGTGCCAGCAGTGCCGGGTTCGGCTACACCTTC. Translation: CASSAGFGYTF.

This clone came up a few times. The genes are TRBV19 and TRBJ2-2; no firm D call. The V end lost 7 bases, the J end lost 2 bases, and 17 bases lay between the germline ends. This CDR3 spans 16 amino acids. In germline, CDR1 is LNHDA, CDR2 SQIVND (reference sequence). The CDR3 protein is CASITSFRVNTGELFF. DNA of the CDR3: TGTGCCAGTATAACGAGTTTTAGAGTTAACACCGGGGAGCTGTTTTTT.

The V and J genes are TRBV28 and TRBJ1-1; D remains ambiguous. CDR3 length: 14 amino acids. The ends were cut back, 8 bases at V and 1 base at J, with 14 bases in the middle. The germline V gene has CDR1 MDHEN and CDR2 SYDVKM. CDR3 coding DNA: TGTGCCAGCCACCGGCGGGATGGGAACACTGAAGCTTTCTTT. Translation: CASHRRDGNTEAFF.

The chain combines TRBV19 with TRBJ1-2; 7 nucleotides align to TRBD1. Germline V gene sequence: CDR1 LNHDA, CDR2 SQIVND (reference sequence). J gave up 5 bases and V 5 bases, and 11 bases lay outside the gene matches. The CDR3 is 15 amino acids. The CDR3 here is CASSAPGQRRYGYTF. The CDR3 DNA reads TGTGCCAGTAGTGCGCCGGGACAGCGACGTTATGGCTACACCTTC. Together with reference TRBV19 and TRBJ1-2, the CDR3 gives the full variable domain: DGGITQSPKYLFRKEGQNVTLSCEQNLNHDAMYWYRQDPGQGLRLIYYSQIVNDFQKGDIAEGYSVSREKKESFPLTVTSAQKNPTAFYLCASSAPGQRRYGYTFGSGTRLTVV.

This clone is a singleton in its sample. CDR3 sequence (DNA): TGTGCTAGTGCCAGAGGGACAGGAAACCGAGAGACCCAGTACTTC. Protein sequence: CASARGTGNRETQYF. This chain joins TRBV12-5 and TRBJ2-5, with TRBD1 matching over 8 bases. The CDR3 contains 15 residues. Germline V gene sequence: CDR1 LGHNT, CDR2 FRNRAP. The V segment lost 7 bases and the J segment 4 bases; nucleotides outside the gene matches: 11.

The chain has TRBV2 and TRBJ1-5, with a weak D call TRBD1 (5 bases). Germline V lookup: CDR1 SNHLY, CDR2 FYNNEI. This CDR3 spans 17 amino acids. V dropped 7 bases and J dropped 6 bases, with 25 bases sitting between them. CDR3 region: CASTQRPGGALFQPQHF. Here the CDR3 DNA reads TGTGCCAGCACCCAACGGCCGGGAGGGGCCTTGTTTCAGCCCCAGCATTTT.

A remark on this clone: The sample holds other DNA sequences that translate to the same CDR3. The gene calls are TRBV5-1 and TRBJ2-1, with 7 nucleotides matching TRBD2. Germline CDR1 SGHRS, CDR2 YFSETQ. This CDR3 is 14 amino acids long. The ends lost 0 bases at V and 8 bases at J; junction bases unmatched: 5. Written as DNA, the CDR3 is TGCGCCAGCAGCTTGGGACTGGCGGGGGATGAGCAGTTCTTC. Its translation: CASSLGLAGDEQFF. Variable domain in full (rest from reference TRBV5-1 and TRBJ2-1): KAGVTQTPRYLIKTRGQQVTLSCSPISGHRSVSWYQQTPGQGLQFLFEYFSETQRNKGNFPGRFSGRQFSNSRSEMNVSTLELGDSALYLCASSLGLAGDEQFFGPGTRLTVL.

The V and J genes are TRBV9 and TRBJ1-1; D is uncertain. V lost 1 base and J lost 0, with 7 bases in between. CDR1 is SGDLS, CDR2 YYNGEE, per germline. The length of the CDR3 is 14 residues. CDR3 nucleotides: TGTGCCAGCAGCGTACAGCCCTTGAACACTGAAGCTTTCTTT. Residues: CASSVQPLNTEAFF.

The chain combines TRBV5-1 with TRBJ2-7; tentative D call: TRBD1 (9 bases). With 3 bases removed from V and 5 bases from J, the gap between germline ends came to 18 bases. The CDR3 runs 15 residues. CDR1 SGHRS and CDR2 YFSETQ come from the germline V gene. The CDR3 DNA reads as TGCGCCAGCAGCTCCCGGGGGGGACAGGGACACGAGCAGTACTTC. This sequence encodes CASSSRGGQGHEQYF.

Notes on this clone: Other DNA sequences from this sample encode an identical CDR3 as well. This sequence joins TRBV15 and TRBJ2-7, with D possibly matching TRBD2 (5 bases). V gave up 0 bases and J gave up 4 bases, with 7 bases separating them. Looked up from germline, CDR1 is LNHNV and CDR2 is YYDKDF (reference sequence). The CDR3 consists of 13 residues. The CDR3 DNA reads TGTGCCACCAGCAGAGACGGCGGGTACGAGCAGTACTTC. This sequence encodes CATSRDGGYEQYF.

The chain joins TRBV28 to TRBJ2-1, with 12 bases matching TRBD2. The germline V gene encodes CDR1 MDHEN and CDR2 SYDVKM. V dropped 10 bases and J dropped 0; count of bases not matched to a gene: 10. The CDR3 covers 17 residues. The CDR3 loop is CAISGTSGPGSYNEQFF. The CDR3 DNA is TGTGCCATCTCCGGGACTAGCGGGCCCGGCTCCTACAATGAGCAGTTCTTC.

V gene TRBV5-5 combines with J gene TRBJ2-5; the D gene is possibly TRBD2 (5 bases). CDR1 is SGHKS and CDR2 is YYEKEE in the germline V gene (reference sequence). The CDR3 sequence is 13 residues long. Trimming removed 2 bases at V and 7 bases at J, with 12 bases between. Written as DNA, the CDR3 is TGTGCCAGCAGCTTAATGGCGGGTGGGACCCAGTACTTC. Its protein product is CASSLMAGGTQYF.

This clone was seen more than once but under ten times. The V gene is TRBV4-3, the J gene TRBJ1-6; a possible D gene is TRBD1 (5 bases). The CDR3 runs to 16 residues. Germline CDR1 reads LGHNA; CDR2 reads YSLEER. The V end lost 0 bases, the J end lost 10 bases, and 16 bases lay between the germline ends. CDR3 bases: TGCGCCAGCAGCCAAGACCCGGGACGTGTGGAATCACCCCTCCACTTT. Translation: CASSQDPGRVESPLHF.

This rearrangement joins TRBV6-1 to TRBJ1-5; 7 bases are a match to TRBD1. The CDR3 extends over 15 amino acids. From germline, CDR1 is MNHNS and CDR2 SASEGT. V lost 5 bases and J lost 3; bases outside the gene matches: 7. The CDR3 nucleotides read TGTGCCAGCAGTCCCGGACAGGTTTCCAATCAGCCCCAGCATTTT. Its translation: CASSPGQVSNQPQHF.

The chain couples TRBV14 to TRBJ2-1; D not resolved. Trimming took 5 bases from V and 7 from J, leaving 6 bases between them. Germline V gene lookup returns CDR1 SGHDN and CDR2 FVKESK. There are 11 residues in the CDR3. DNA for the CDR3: TGTGCCAGCAGCTATCTGAATGAGCAGTTCTTC. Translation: CASSYLNEQFF.

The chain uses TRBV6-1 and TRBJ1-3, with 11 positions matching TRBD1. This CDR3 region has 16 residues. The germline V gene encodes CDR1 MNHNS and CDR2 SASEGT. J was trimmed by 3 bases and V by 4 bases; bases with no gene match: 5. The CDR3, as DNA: TGTGCCAGCAGTGTAGGACAGGGGGCGAGTGGAAACACCATATATTTT. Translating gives CASSVGQGASGNTIYF.

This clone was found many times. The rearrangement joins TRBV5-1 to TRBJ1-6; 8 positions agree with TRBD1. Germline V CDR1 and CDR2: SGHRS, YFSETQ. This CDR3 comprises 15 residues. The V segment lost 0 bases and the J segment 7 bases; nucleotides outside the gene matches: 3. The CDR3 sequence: CASSLGQGLNSPLHF. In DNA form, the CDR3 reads TGCGCCAGCAGCTTGGGACAGGGGTTGAATTCACCCCTCCACTTT. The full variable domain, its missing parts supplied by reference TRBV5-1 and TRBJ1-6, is KAGVTQTPRYLIKTRGQQVTLSCSPISGHRSVSWYQQTPGQGLQFLFEYFSETQRNKGNFPGRFSGRQFSNSRSEMNVSTLELGDSALYLCASSLGQGLNSPLHFGNGTRLTVT.

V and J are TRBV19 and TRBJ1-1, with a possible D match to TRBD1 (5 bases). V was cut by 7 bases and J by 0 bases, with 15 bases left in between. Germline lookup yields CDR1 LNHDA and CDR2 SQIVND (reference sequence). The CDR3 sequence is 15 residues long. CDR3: CASTGGGEMNTEAFF. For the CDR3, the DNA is TGTGCCAGTACGGGGGGAGGGGAAATGAACACTGAAGCTTTCTTT.

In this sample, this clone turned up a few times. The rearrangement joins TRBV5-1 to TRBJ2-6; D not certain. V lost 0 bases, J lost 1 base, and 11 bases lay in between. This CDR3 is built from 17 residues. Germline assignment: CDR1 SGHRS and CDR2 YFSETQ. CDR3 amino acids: CASSLEFPSSGANVLTF. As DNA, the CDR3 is TGCGCCAGCAGCTTGGAGTTTCCCTCTTCTGGGGCCAACGTCCTGACTTTC. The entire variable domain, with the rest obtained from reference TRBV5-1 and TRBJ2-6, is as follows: KAGVTQTPRYLIKTRGQQVTLSCSPISGHRSVSWYQQTPGQGLQFLFEYFSETQRNKGNFPGRFSGRQFSNSRSEMNVSTLELGDSALYLCASSLEFPSSGANVLTFGAGSRLTVL.

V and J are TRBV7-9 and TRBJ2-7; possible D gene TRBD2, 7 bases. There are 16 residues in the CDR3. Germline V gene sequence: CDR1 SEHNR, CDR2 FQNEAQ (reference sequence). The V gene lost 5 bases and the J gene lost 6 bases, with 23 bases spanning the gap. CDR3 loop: CASSPPRTAWGGEQYF. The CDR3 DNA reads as TGTGCCAGCAGCCCTCCAAGGACAGCCTGGGGGGGCGAGCAGTACTTC.

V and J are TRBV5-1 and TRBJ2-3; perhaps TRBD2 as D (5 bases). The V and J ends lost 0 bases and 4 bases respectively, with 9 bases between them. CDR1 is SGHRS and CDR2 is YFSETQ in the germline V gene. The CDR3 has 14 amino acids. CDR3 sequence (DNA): TGCGCCAGCAGCTTGGGCCGGGAAGCAGATACGCAGTATTTT. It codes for CASSLGREADTQYF.

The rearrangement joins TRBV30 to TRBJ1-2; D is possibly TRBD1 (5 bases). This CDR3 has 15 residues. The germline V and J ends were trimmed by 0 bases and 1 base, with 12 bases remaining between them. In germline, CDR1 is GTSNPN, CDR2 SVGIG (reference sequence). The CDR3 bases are TGTGCCTGGAGTGTACACAACAGGCATAACTATGGCTACACCTTC. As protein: CAWSVHNRHNYGYTF. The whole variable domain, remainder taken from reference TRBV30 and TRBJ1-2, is SQTIHQWPATLVQPVGSPLSLECTVEGTSNPNLYWYRQAAGRGLQLLFYSVGIGQISSEVPQNLSASRPQDRQFILSSKKLLLSDSGFYLCAWSVHNRHNYGYTFGSGTRLTVV.